This TCR beta chain originates from a study of regulatory T cells in long-lasting Graves disease. In building TCR beta libraries, iRepertoire HTBI primers were used together with Arm-PCR of CDR3 regions. MiXCR, run by TCRdb on the multiplex PCR reads, gives a single entry per CDR3 protein. The data show a few hundred thousand distinct CDR3 sequences, about 12% seen once. This CDR3 is built from 16 residues. CDR1 and CDR2 (germline): SGHDT, YYEEEE. A word on this clonotype: It may be a read error: a sequence one base away is much more abundant.

The sample's time point: newly diagnosed GD, antithyroid drugs for less than 3 months. The authors made the TCR library using RNA they extracted from PBMCs. These data are also associated with another study on T cells in Graves' hyperthyroidism and ophthalmopathy.

The source of this sequence is a woman under 30 with Graves disease. The chain couples TRBV5-6 to TRBJ1-1, with 7 bases matching TRBD1. The input for sequencing was peripheral blood mononuclear cells (PBMCs), taken at new diagnosis, from a patient treated with antithyroid drugs. The CDR3 spells CASSSVWDRKNTETFF. The CDR3 bases are TGTGCCAGCAGCTCCGTCTGGGACAGAAAGAACACTGAAACTTTCTTT.